A single TCR beta chain is shown here with its context. Antigen unknown. The length of the CDR3 is 15 residues. Germline CDR1 is SGHTA and CDR2 is FQGTGA. Trimming at V came to 3 bases and at J to 4 bases, leaving 6 bases not matched to a gene. This record comes from a study of shared clonotypes between healthy human individuals. Study findings and constraints: Several donors held about 5% of naive CD4 clonotypes in common. The authors expected sequencing depth to affect clonotype sharing among donors.

Repertoires were generated with immunoSEQ multiplex PCR, while TCRdb's copy carries only in-frame clones and drops some. The sample consists of more than 200,000 clones, 60% to 70% of them appearing once. Source material: memory CD4+ T cells sorted from blood. Sample subset: CD45RA-negative fraction. The TCR sequence derives from a young man in good health. V is TRBV7-3 and J is TRBJ2-1, with TRBD2 matching over 7 bases. CDR3 nucleotide sequence: TGTGCCAGCAGCTTCGACGCGGGAGTGTACAATGAGCAGTTCTTC. It translates to CASSFDAGVYNEQFF.